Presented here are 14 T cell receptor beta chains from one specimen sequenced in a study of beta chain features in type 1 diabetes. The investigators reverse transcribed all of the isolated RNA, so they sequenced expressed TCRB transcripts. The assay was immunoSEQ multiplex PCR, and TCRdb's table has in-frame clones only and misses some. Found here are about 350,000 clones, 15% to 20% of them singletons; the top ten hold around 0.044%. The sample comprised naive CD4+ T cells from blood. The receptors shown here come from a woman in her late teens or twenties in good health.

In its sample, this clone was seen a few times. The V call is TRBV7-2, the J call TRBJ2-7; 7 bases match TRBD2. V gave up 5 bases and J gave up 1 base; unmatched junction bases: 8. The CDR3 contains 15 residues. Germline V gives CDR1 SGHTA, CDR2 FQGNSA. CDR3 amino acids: CASSPMASGSYEQYF. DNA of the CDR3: TGTGCCAGCAGCCCCATGGCTAGCGGATCCTACGAGCAGTACTTC.

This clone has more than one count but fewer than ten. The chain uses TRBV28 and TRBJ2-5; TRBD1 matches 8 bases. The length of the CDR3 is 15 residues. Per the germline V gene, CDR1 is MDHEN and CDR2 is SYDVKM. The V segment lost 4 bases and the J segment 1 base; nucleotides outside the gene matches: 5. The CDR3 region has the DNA TGTGCCAGCAGTTCCGGACAGGGCTCCCAAGAGACCCAGTACTTC. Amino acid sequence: CASSSGQGSQETQYF.

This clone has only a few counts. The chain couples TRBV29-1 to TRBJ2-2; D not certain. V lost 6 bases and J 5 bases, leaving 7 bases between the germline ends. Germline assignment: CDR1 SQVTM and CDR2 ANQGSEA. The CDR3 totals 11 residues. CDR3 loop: CSVSWTGELFF. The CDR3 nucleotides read TGCAGCGTGAGCTGGACCGGGGAGCTGTTTTTT.

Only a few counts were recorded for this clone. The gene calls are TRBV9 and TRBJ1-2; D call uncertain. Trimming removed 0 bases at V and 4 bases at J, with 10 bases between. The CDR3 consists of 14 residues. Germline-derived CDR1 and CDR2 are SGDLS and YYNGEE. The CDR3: CASSVGAVGYGYTF. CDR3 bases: TGTGCCAGCAGCGTAGGTGCGGTTGGCTATGGCTACACCTTC.

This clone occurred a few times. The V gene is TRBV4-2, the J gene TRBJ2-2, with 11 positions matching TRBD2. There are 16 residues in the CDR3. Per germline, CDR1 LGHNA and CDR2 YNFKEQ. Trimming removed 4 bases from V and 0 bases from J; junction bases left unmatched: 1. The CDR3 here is CASSLLAGANTGELFF. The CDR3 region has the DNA TGTGCCAGCAGCCTACTAGCGGGGGCGAACACCGGGGAGCTGTTTTTT.

CDR3 sequence reads: CASRRLGENIQYF. For the CDR3, the DNA is TGCGCCAGCCGCCGACTAGGAGAAAACATTCAGTACTTC. The V call is TRBV4-1, the J call TRBJ2-4, with TRBD2 as a possible D gene (6 bases). Germline CDR1 is MGHRA and CDR2 is YSYEKL. V gave up 8 bases and J gave up 5 bases, with 13 bases separating them. The CDR3 covers 13 residues.

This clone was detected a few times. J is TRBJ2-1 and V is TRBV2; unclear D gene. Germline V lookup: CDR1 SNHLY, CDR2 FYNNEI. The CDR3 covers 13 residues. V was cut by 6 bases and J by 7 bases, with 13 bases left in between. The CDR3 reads CASRVRELNEQFF. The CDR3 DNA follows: TGTGCCAGCAGGGTAAGAGAATTGAATGAGCAGTTCTTC.

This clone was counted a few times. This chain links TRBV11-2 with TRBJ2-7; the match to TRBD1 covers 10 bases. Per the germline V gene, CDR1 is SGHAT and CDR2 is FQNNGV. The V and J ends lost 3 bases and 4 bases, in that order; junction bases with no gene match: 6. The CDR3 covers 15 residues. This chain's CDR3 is CASSLGWTGGYEQYF. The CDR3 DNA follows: TGTGCCAGCAGCTTGGGGTGGACAGGGGGGTACGAGCAGTACTTC. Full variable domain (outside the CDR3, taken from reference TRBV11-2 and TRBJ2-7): EAGVAQSPRYKIIEKRQSVAFWCNPISGHATLYWYQQILGQGPKLLIQFQNNGVVDDSQLPKDRFSAERLKGVDSTLKIQPAKLEDSAVYLCASSLGWTGGYEQYFGPGTRLTVT.

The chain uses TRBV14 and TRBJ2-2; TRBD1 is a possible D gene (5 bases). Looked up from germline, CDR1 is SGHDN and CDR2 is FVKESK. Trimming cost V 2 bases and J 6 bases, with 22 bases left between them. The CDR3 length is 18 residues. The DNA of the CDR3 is TGTGCCAGCAGCCAATTAGGGGTGCAGGCCACAAAGTCCGGGGAGCTGTTTTTT. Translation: CASSQLGVQATKSGELFF.

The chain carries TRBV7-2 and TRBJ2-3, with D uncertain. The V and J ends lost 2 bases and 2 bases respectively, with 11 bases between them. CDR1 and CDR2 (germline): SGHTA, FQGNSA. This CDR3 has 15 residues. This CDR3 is CASSLRIQDTDTQYF. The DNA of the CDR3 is TGTGCCAGCAGCTTAAGGATCCAGGACACAGATACGCAGTATTTT.

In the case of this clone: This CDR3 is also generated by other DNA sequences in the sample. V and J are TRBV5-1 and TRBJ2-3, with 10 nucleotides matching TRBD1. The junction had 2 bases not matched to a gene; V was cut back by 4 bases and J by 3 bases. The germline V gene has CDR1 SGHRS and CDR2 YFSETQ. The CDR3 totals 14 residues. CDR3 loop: CASSRDRGTDTQYF. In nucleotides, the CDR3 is TGCGCCAGCAGCCGGGACAGGGGAACAGATACGCAGTATTTT.

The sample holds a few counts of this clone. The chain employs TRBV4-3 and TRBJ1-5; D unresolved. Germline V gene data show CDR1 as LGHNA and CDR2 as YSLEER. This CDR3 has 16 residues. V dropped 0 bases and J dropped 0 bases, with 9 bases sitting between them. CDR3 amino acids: CASSQEAAGSNQPQHF. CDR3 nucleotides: TGCGCCAGCAGCCAAGAAGCGGCAGGTAGCAATCAGCCCCAGCATTTT.

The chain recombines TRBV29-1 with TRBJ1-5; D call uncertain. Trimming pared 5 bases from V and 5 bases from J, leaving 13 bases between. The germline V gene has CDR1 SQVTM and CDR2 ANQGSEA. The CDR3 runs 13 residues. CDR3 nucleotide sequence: TGCAGCGTTATCGAGCAGGAATATCAGCCCCAGCATTTT. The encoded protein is CSVIEQEYQPQHF. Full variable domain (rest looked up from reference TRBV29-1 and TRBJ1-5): SAVISQKPSRDICQRGTSLTIQCQVDSQVTMMFWYRQQPGQSLTLIATANQGSEATYESGFVIDKFPISRPNLTFSTLTVSNMSPEDSSIYLCSVIEQEYQPQHFGDGTRLSIL.

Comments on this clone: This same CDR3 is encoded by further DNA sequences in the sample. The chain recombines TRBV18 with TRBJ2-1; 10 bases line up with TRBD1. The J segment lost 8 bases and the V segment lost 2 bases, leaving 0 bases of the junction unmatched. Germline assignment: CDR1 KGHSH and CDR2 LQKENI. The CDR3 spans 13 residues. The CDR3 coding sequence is TGTGCCAGCTCACCAGGACAGGGGGATGAGCAGTTCTTC. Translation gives CASSPGQGDEQFF. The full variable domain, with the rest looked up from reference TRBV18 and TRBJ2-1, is NAGVMQNPRHLVRRRGQEARLRCSPMKGHSHVYWYRQLPEEGLKFMVYLQKENIIDESGMPKERFSAEFPKEGPSILRIQQVVRGDSAAYFCASSPGQGDEQFFGPGTRLTVL.